The 15 T cell receptor beta chains below were found in one sample sequenced in a study of type 1 and type 2 diabetes patients. PCR was run on genomic DNA. The TCR beta CDR3 region was amplified using 30 forward and 13 reverse primers. TCRdb reprocessed the multiplex PCR reads with MiXCR, giving one entry per CDR3 protein. The table shows approximately 260,000 distinct CDR3 sequences, with more than 45% occurring only once. Sequences were obtained from peripheral blood mononuclear cells (PBMCs). These receptors originate from a young man with type 2 diabetes.

This clonotype turned up a few times. V gene TRBV5-1 combines with J gene TRBJ1-5; D gene ambiguous. This CDR3 has 13 amino acids. The germline V gene has CDR1 SGHRS and CDR2 YFSETQ. Trimming cost V 5 bases and J 0 bases, with 6 bases left between them. DNA of the CDR3: TGCGCCAGCAGGGCGTTTAGCAATCAGCCCCAGCATTTT. The encoded protein is CASRAFSNQPQHF.

This clonotype turned up a few times. This chain uses TRBV15 with TRBJ1-4, with D uncertain. This CDR3 comprises 14 residues. Trimming took 0 bases from V and 6 from J, leaving 8 bases between them. Germline V gene data show CDR1 as LNHNV and CDR2 as YYDKDF (reference sequence). The CDR3 is CATSREHAYEKLFF. The CDR3 DNA sequence: TGTGCCACCAGCAGAGAACATGCCTATGAAAAACTGTTTTTT. Filled out from reference TRBV15 and TRBJ1-4, the complete variable domain reads DAMVIQNPRYQVTQFGKPVTLSCSQTLNHNVMYWYQQKSSQAPKLLFHYYDKDFNNEADTPDNFQSRRPNTSFCFLDIRSPGLGDTAMYLCATSREHAYEKLFFGSGTQLSVL.

V and J are TRBV19 and TRBJ1-1; tentative D call: TRBD1 (5 bases). V gave up 4 bases and J gave up 6 bases, with 18 bases separating them. The CDR3 spans 15 residues. Germline CDR1 is LNHDA and CDR2 is SQIVND (reference sequence). The CDR3 protein is CASSTPGSRGAEAFF. DNA of the CDR3: TGTGCCAGTAGTACCCCGGGGTCCCGAGGGGCTGAAGCTTTCTTT.

This chain links TRBV28 with TRBJ1-5; D is possibly TRBD1 (6 bases). This CDR3 is 13 amino acids long. Per germline, CDR1 MDHEN and CDR2 SYDVKM. Trimming cost V 7 bases and J 4 bases, with 11 bases left between them. This CDR3 is CASMRQGNQPQHF. The DNA for the CDR3 is TGTGCCAGCATGAGGCAGGGGAATCAGCCCCAGCATTTT.

About this clonotype: A junction end diverges from the germline sequence, so it may reflect a read error. The CDR3 is CAWGLAGGRAYNKQFF. CDR3 DNA: TGTGCCTGGGGACTAGCGGGAGGGAGGGCCTACAATAAGCAGTTCTTC. V is TRBV30 and J is TRBJ2-1, with 15 bases that match TRBD2. The CDR3 spans 16 residues. Germline CDR1 is GTSNPN and CDR2 is SVGIG (reference sequence).

The chain uses TRBV27 and TRBJ2-5; D ambiguous. This CDR3 contains 13 residues. The ends were cut back, 8 bases at V and 8 bases at J, with 18 bases in the middle. Germline CDR1 and CDR2: MNHEY and SMNVEV (reference sequence). Here the CDR3 DNA reads TGTGCCAGCTCGCCCTCCCCCTCGGGTACCCAGTACTTC. This sequence encodes CASSPSPSGTQYF.

The sample holds a few counts of this clonotype. The chain is built from TRBV12-3 or TRBV12-4 and TRBJ1-1; TRBD1 is a possible D gene (5 bases). Trimming stripped 10 bases from V and 2 bases from J, with 11 bases between. This CDR3 is 12 amino acids long. This chain's CDR3 is CATKGVNTEAFF. Written as DNA, the CDR3 is TGTGCCACTAAAGGGGTTAACACTGAAGCTTTCTTT.

This clonotype was counted many times. The rearrangement links TRBV10-2 to TRBJ1-1, with D possibly matching TRBD1 (5 bases). Trimming took off 7 bases at V and 1 base at J, with 7 bases between the two ends. This CDR3 spans 12 amino acids. Germline V gives CDR1 WSHSY, CDR2 SAAADI. The CDR3 nucleotides are TGCGCCAGCACCCAGGGGAACACTGAAGCTTTCTTT. This translates into CASTQGNTEAFF.

This clonotype appeared once. The chain recombines TRBV19 with TRBJ1-4, with TRBD1 matching over 7 bases. V shed 3 bases and J 7 bases; nucleotides not matched to a gene: 5. The length of the CDR3 is 14 residues. Germline lookup yields CDR1 LNHDA and CDR2 SQIVND (reference sequence). The CDR3 nucleotides read TGTGCCAGTAGTATTGGGCAGGGGGGTGAAAAACTGTTTTTT. It is translated as CASSIGQGGEKLFF. The variable domain in full, with the rest retrieved from reference TRBV19 and TRBJ1-4, is DGGITQSPKYLFRKEGQNVTLSCEQNLNHDAMYWYRQDPGQGLRLIYYSQIVNDFQKGDIAEGYSVSREKKESFPLTVTSAQKNPTAFYLCASSIGQGGEKLFFGSGTQLSVL.

This clonotype appeared many times. Here the CDR3 DNA reads TGTGCCAGCATCGGCGGCGTAACTGAAGCTTTCTTT. Translating gives CASIGGVTEAFF. The chain employs TRBV25-1 and TRBJ1-1; D unclear. Germline loops: CDR1 MGHDK, CDR2 SYGVNS. This CDR3 has 12 residues. V lost 7 bases, J lost 5 bases, and 11 bases lay in between.

In this sample, this clonotype turned up a few times. This rearrangement joins TRBV2 to TRBJ1-4; 10 bases align to TRBD1. CDR1 and CDR2 from the germline V gene are SNHLY and FYNNEI. The V and J ends lost 5 bases and 3 bases, in that order; junction bases with no gene match: 3. The CDR3 has 15 amino acids. In DNA, the CDR3 is TGTGCCAGCAGTAGAGACAGGGGGCCTAATGAAAAACTGTTTTTT. Translating it yields CASSRDRGPNEKLFF. The complete variable domain, with remaining parts taken from reference TRBV2 and TRBJ1-4, reads EPEVTQTPSHQVTQMGQEVILRCVPISNHLYFYWYRQILGQKVEFLVSFYNNEISEKSEIFDDQFSVERPDGSNFTLKIRSTKLEDSAMYFCASSRDRGPNEKLFFGSGTQLSVL.

The rearrangement joins TRBV7-8 to TRBJ1-4, with D tentatively TRBD1 (5 bases). CDR1 SGHVS and CDR2 FQNEAQ come from the germline V gene. This CDR3 contains 19 residues. The germline V and J ends were trimmed by 4 bases and 0 bases, with 21 bases remaining between them. The CDR3 region is CASSSGSWGWGATNEKLFF. The DNA for the CDR3 is TGTGCCAGCAGCTCCGGGTCCTGGGGTTGGGGGGCAACTAATGAAAAACTGTTTTTT.

This chain uses TRBV7-8 with TRBJ1-1; D ambiguous. This CDR3 comprises 13 residues. Looked up from germline, CDR1 is SGHVS and CDR2 is FQNEAQ. With 6 bases removed from V and 1 base from J, the gap between germline ends came to 9 bases. CDR3 in amino acids: CASRGTANTEAFF. CDR3 coding DNA: TGTGCCAGCAGGGGCACAGCGAACACTGAAGCTTTCTTT.

As for this clonotype: One end of the junction is discordant with germline, which a read error may explain. The chain couples TRBV7-9 to TRBJ2-6; possible D gene TRBD2, 5 bases. The CDR3 is 18 residues long. The V gene's germline CDR1 is SEHNR and CDR2 FQNEAQ (reference sequence). The CDR3 loop is CTSSQDSIDYTGANVLTF. As DNA, the CDR3 is TGTACCAGCAGCCAAGATAGTATTGACTACACTGGGGCCAACGTCCTGACTTTC.

This clonotype was counted between two and nine times. The CDR3 DNA reads as TGTGCCAGTAGTAACTATTTGACCGGGACAGCATACTATGGCTACACCTTC. Its protein is CASSNYLTGTAYYGYTF. The chain recombines TRBV19 with TRBJ1-2, with 7 bases aligning to TRBD1. CDR3 length equals 17 residues. CDR1 and CDR2 from the germline V gene are LNHDA and SQIVND (reference sequence). The junction had 14 bases not matched to a gene; V was cut back by 4 bases and J by 3 bases.